These T cell receptor beta chains were read from a single sample in a study of T cell changes during pregnancy in multiple sclerosis. Repertoires were generated with immunoSEQ multiplex PCR, while TCRdb's copy carries only in-frame clones and drops some. The sample carries 43,000 or so clones, under 95% recorded once. The sequenced material came from PBMCs (not recorded whether the cells were cultured). The receptors were sampled from a female donor with multiple sclerosis, enrolled in a pregnancy study. Each CDR3 is given with its conserved first and last residue. D genes are given only for firm matches. Clone size is shown for a subset of rows, as once, few, many or a class of expanded clone.

CDR3nt: TGTGCCAGCAGCTACGCTAGCGGGTTTGATGAGCAGTTCTTC; CDR3aa: CASSYASGFDEQFF; v_gene: TRBV7-9; d_gene: TRBD2; abundance: -; j_gene: TRBJ2-1
CDR3nt: TGTGCCAGCAAGTCTGAAAGCCGGATACAGGATAGGAACACTGAAGCTTTCTTT; CDR3aa: CASKSESRIQDRNTEAFF; v_gene: TRBV6-4; d_gene: -; abundance: -; j_gene: TRBJ1-1
CDR3nt: TGTGCCGGCCTAACTTTGACGGAGGCGGGCGAAAAACTGTTTTTT; CDR3aa: CAGLTLTEAGEKLFF; v_gene: TRBV7-9; d_gene: -; abundance: -; j_gene: TRBJ1-4
CDR3nt: TGCGCCAGCAGTGAATCAGGGGCGAACAACAATCAGCCCCAGCATTTT; CDR3aa: CASSESGANNNQPQHF; v_gene: TRBV10-1; d_gene: -; abundance: once; j_gene: TRBJ1-5
CDR3nt: TGTGCCAGCAGCCTTGGACGCGACTCCCGGAAGTTCTTC; CDR3aa: CASSLGRDSRKFF; v_gene: TRBV7-2; d_gene: -; abundance: -; j_gene: TRBJ2-1
CDR3nt: TGTGCCAGCAGCTTTACCGGGGAGCTGTTTTTT; CDR3aa: CASSFTGELFF; v_gene: TRBV5-6; d_gene: -; abundance: -; j_gene: TRBJ2-2
CDR3nt: TGTGCCAGCAGGGTACAGGGTGGGGACACTGAAGCTTTCTTT; CDR3aa: CASRVQGGDTEAFF; v_gene: TRBV7-2; d_gene: -; abundance: -; j_gene: TRBJ1-1
CDR3nt: TGCAGCGTTTCGCTCATCCGGGACACTAACAATGAGCAGTTCTTC; CDR3aa: CSVSLIRDTNNEQFF; v_gene: TRBV29-1; d_gene: -; abundance: -; j_gene: TRBJ2-1
CDR3nt: TGTGCCAGCAGTTCCCCAGGGGGTTTCTACGAGCAGTACTTC; CDR3aa: CASSSPGGFYEQYF; v_gene: TRBV27; d_gene: TRBD1; abundance: -; j_gene: TRBJ2-7
CDR3nt: TGTGCCAGCAGCTTAGAGACCTCGGCGGGAGGTACCAAAGGCTACGAGCAGTACTTC; CDR3aa: CASSLETSAGGTKGYEQYF; v_gene: TRBV7-2; d_gene: TRBD2; abundance: -; j_gene: TRBJ2-7
CDR3nt: TGCGCCAGCAGTCAGGTCTTTACGGGACTCTCAGATACGCAGTATTTT; CDR3aa: CASSQVFTGLSDTQYF; v_gene: TRBV23-1; d_gene: -; abundance: -; j_gene: TRBJ2-3
CDR3nt: TGTGCCAGCACGACAGGGAACTATGGCTACACCTTC; CDR3aa: CASTTGNYGYTF; v_gene: TRBV28; d_gene: TRBD1; abundance: -; j_gene: TRBJ1-2
CDR3nt: TGTGCCAGCAGCCGAGCCGAGATGCACTACGAGCAGTACTTC; CDR3aa: CASSRAEMHYEQYF; v_gene: TRBV7-2; d_gene: -; abundance: -; j_gene: TRBJ2-7
CDR3nt: TGCAGCGCCCGGGGGGGAAGATTTGCAACTAATGAAAAACTGTTTTTT; CDR3aa: CSARGGRFATNEKLFF; v_gene: TRBV29-1; d_gene: -; abundance: -; j_gene: TRBJ1-4
CDR3nt: TGTGCCAGCAGCTCAATTGGGACAGGGGTATTCCACGAGCAGTACTTC; CDR3aa: CASSSIGTGVFHEQYF; v_gene: TRBV28; d_gene: TRBD1; abundance: -; j_gene: TRBJ2-7
CDR3nt: TGTGCCAGCAGCGTAGTCTGGGGAGTGGACACTGAAGCTTTCTTT; CDR3aa: CASSVVWGVDTEAFF; v_gene: TRBV9; d_gene: -; abundance: -; j_gene: TRBJ1-1
CDR3nt: TGTGCCAGCATACGCGGACAGGCAGTGGATGGCTACACCTTC; CDR3aa: CASIRGQAVDGYTF; v_gene: TRBV28; d_gene: TRBD1; abundance: few; j_gene: TRBJ1-2
CDR3nt: TGTGCCTGGAGTGTACTTTCCGGACAGCAAAACGAGCAGTACTTC; CDR3aa: CAWSVLSGQQNEQYF; v_gene: TRBV30; d_gene: -; abundance: -; j_gene: TRBJ2-7
CDR3nt: TGTGCCAGCAGCGTTTTACAGGGTCCCACTGAAGCTTTCTTT; CDR3aa: CASSVLQGPTEAFF; v_gene: TRBV7-9; d_gene: -; abundance: -; j_gene: TRBJ1-1
CDR3nt: TGTGCCAGCAGTCGTGGGACCGCTTCTCAGGGAAACACCATATATTTT; CDR3aa: CASSRGTASQGNTIYF; v_gene: TRBV2; d_gene: -; abundance: once; j_gene: TRBJ1-3
CDR3nt: TGTGCCAGCAGCTTATCCGGCGGGACGAACACTGAAGCTTTCTTT; CDR3aa: CASSLSGGTNTEAFF; v_gene: TRBV11-3; d_gene: -; abundance: -; j_gene: TRBJ1-1
CDR3nt: TGCGCCAGCAGCCAAGTGGGAGGCACCATCTCCTACAATGAGCAGTTCTTC; CDR3aa: CASSQVGGTISYNEQFF; v_gene: TRBV4-1; d_gene: -; abundance: -; j_gene: TRBJ2-1
CDR3nt: TGTGCCAGCAGCTTGAGTGGGACCGACATTTTAATGTACTTC; CDR3aa: CASSLSGTDILMYF; v_gene: TRBV7-2; d_gene: -; abundance: -; j_gene: TRBJ2-7
CDR3nt: TGCGCCAGCAGCTCTGGCCGGGACTCAGGGGTCTACGAGCAGTACTTC; CDR3aa: CASSSGRDSGVYEQYF; v_gene: TRBV5-1; d_gene: -; abundance: -; j_gene: TRBJ2-7
CDR3nt: TGTGCCAGCAGTATTGGCTGGGGCACTGAAGCTTTCTTT; CDR3aa: CASSIGWGTEAFF; v_gene: TRBV19; d_gene: -; abundance: -; j_gene: TRBJ1-1
CDR3nt: TGCGCCAGCAGCTTGGTTTGGGGCTCTGGAAACACCATATATTTT; CDR3aa: CASSLVWGSGNTIYF; v_gene: TRBV5-1; d_gene: -; abundance: -; j_gene: TRBJ1-3
CDR3nt: TGTGCCAGCAGCTCTCAGGGGGTACTCACTGAAGCTTTCTTT; CDR3aa: CASSSQGVLTEAFF; v_gene: TRBV7-9; d_gene: TRBD1; abundance: -; j_gene: TRBJ1-1
CDR3nt: TGTGCCAGTAGGCCGGGACAGTTAAGCACCGGGGAGCTGTTTTTT; CDR3aa: CASRPGQLSTGELFF; v_gene: TRBV19; d_gene: TRBD1; abundance: -; j_gene: TRBJ2-2
CDR3nt: TGCGCCAGCAGCCAGGCGGCTAATGAAAAACTGTTTTTT; CDR3aa: CASSQAANEKLFF; v_gene: TRBV4-3; d_gene: -; abundance: once; j_gene: TRBJ1-4
CDR3nt: TGCAGTGCTCCATTAGAACTAGCGCAGTATTTT; CDR3aa: CSAPLELAQYF; v_gene: TRBV20-1; d_gene: -; abundance: -; j_gene: TRBJ2-3